Listed below are T cell receptor beta chains from one sample, sequenced in a study of a mutant IDH1 vaccine in newly diagnosed glioma. These TCRs are of unknown antigen specificity. Sequencing was performed with immunoSEQ multiplex PCR; in TCRdb, only in-frame clones are kept and a portion is missing. The sample holds just over 65,000 clones, nearly 85% seen once. The sample here was PBMCs, taken from a glioma patient whose treatment included an IDH1 peptide vaccine. The origin of the receptors is a young man with glioma. Both conserved end residues are part of each CDR3. D genes are given only for firm matches. Expanded clones get a size class; other rows say once, few or many, or leave the size out.

V: TRBV4-1
size: NA
J: TRBJ1-2
D: NA
CDR3: CASSQDFGGGLNGYTF
DNA: TGCGCCAGCAGCCAAGATTTCGGGGGTGGTTTGAATGGCTACACCTTC

V: TRBV18
size: NA
J: TRBJ1-4
D: NA
CDR3: CASSPLGGRGEKLFF
DNA: TGTGCCAGCTCACCACTGGGGGGGCGAGGTGAAAAACTGTTTTTT

V: TRBV7-9
size: few
J: TRBJ1-2
D: NA
CDR3: CASSLAGLYGYTF
DNA: TGTGCCAGCAGCTTAGCGGGTCTCTATGGCTACACCTTC

V: TRBV4-3
size: many
J: TRBJ1-6
D: NA
CDR3: CASSQEGSSNSPLHF
DNA: TGCGCCAGCAGCCAAGAGGGTAGTAGTAATTCACCCCTCCACTTT

V: TRBV7-9
size: NA
J: TRBJ2-2
D: TRBD1
CDR3: CASGGTGGYGELFF
DNA: TGTGCCAGCGGCGGGACAGGAGGCTACGGGGAGCTGTTTTTT

V: TRBV4-1
size: NA
J: TRBJ2-7
D: TRBD2
CDR3: CASSQGGLAASYEQYF
DNA: TGCGCCAGCAGCCAAGGGGGACTAGCGGCTTCCTACGAGCAGTACTTC

V: TRBV6-1
size: NA
J: TRBJ1-5
D: NA
CDR3: CASSEVGGQSRQPQHF
DNA: TGTGCCAGCAGTGAAGTCGGGGGGCAATCCCGGCAGCCCCAGCATTTT

V: TRBV28
size: NA
J: TRBJ1-4
D: TRBD1
CDR3: CASRETGAGNEKLFF
DNA: TGTGCCAGCAGAGAAACAGGGGCCGGTAATGAAAAACTGTTTTTT

V: TRBV29-1
size: NA
J: TRBJ2-1
D: TRBD1
CDR3: CSGGQVPYNEQFF
DNA: TGCAGCGGTGGACAGGTCCCCTACAATGAGCAGTTCTTC

V: TRBV30
size: once
J: TRBJ1-2
D: NA
CDR3: CAWSGANYGYTF
DNA: TGTGCCTGGAGTGGGGCTAACTATGGCTACACCTTC

V: TRBV19
size: NA
J: TRBJ1-5
D: NA
CDR3: CASSTEQGRSNQPQHF
DNA: TGTGCCAGTAGTACCGAACAGGGTAGAAGCAATCAGCCCCAGCATTTT

V: TRBV18
size: NA
J: TRBJ2-5
D: TRBD1
CDR3: CASSPGQQETQYF
DNA: TGTGCCAGCTCACCGGGACAGCAAGAGACCCAGTACTTC

V: TRBV7-3
size: once
J: TRBJ1-2
D: TRBD1
CDR3: CASSLDQYRGDRGRKGYTF
DNA: TGTGCCAGCAGCTTAGACCAATACCGCGGGGACAGGGGGCGAAAAGGCTACACCTTC

V: TRBV6-1
size: NA
J: TRBJ1-2
D: NA
CDR3: CASSEVGTYGYTF
DNA: TGTGCCAGCAGTGAAGTGGGTACCTATGGCTACACCTTC

V: TRBV5-5
size: NA
J: TRBJ1-1
D: NA
CDR3: CASSPGGSTEAFF
DNA: TGTGCCAGCAGCCCGGGGGGGAGCACTGAAGCTTTCTTT

V: TRBV5-4
size: NA
J: TRBJ1-2
D: NA
CDR3: CASSLGGAATRYGYTF
DNA: TGTGCCAGCAGCTTGGGAGGGGCAGCAACGCGCTATGGCTACACCTTC

V: TRBV7-8
size: NA
J: TRBJ1-2
D: NA
CDR3: CASSPWAQENYGYTF
DNA: TGTGCCAGCAGCCCATGGGCCCAAGAAAACTATGGCTACACCTTC

V: TRBV5-1
size: NA
J: TRBJ2-3
D: NA
CDR3: CASSLPGTGTDTQYF
DNA: TGCGCCAGCAGCTTACCCGGGACTGGCACAGATACGCAGTATTTT

V: TRBV28
size: NA
J: TRBJ1-1
D: TRBD1
CDR3: CASSLIRPGGATEAFF
DNA: TGTGCCAGCAGTTTAATCCGTCCAGGGGGCGCGACTGAAGCTTTCTTT

V: TRBV6-5
size: NA
J: TRBJ2-7
D: NA
CDR3: CASSYSRDLEQYF
DNA: TGTGCCAGCAGTTACTCGAGAGATCTCGAGCAGTACTTC

V: TRBV7-2
size: medium-sized
J: TRBJ2-1
D: TRBD1
CDR3: CASSLIGGTGIYNEQFF
DNA: TGTGCCAGCAGCCTCATTGGCGGGACAGGCATCTACAATGAGCAGTTCTTC

V: TRBV6-6
size: once
J: TRBJ2-7
D: NA
CDR3: CASSYLDGSYEQYF
DNA: TGTGCCAGCAGTTACCTGGACGGGTCCTACGAGCAGTACTTC

V: TRBV6-6
size: NA
J: TRBJ1-1
D: NA
CDR3: CASSYITEAFF
DNA: TGTGCCAGCAGTTACATCACTGAAGCTTTCTTT

V: TRBV19
size: NA
J: TRBJ1-3
D: NA
CDR3: CASSIPGSPSGNTIYF
DNA: TGTGCCAGTAGTATACCTGGCAGTCCCTCTGGAAACACCATATATTTT

V: TRBV19
size: NA
J: TRBJ2-3
D: TRBD2
CDR3: CASSASGVTDTQYF
DNA: TGTGCCAGTAGCGCTAGCGGGGTCACAGATACGCAGTATTTT

V: TRBV6-5
size: NA
J: TRBJ2-7
D: NA
CDR3: CASSYSYMHYEQYF
DNA: TGTGCCAGCAGTTACTCTTACATGCACTACGAGCAGTACTTC

V: TRBV5-4
size: NA
J: TRBJ1-2
D: NA
CDR3: CASSLYRGLHGYTF
DNA: TGTGCCAGCAGCTTGTATCGGGGGTTGCATGGCTACACCTTC

V: TRBV27
size: NA
J: TRBJ1-5
D: NA
CDR3: CATRQRTDNQPQHF
DNA: TGTGCCACCCGGCAACGGACAGACAATCAGCCCCAGCATTTT

V: TRBV7-9
size: NA
J: TRBJ1-3
D: NA
CDR3: CASRYTLSGDSGNTIYF
DNA: TGTGCCAGCCGCTATACCCTCAGTGGAGACTCTGGAAACACCATATATTTT

V: TRBV27
size: NA
J: TRBJ2-5
D: NA
CDR3: CASSFSNSQETQYF
DNA: TGTGCCAGCAGTTTCTCTAACAGTCAAGAGACCCAGTACTTC

V: TRBV5-4
size: few
J: TRBJ1-1
D: TRBD1
CDR3: CASRPDRGGTEAFF
DNA: TGTGCCAGCAGACCGGACAGGGGGGGCACTGAAGCTTTCTTT

V: TRBV4-2
size: NA
J: TRBJ2-7
D: NA
CDR3: CASSQVVPIRDYEQYF
DNA: TGTGCCAGCAGCCAAGTCGTACCGATACGGGACTACGAGCAGTACTTC

V: TRBV7-2
size: once
J: TRBJ2-1
D: NA
CDR3: CASSYITGYNEQFF
DNA: TGTGCCAGCAGCTACATAACAGGGTACAATGAGCAGTTCTTC

V: TRBV2
size: NA
J: TRBJ2-1
D: NA
CDR3: CASAEYNEQFF
DNA: TGTGCCAGCGCTGAGTACAATGAGCAGTTCTTC

V: TRBV4-3
size: few
J: TRBJ1-1
D: NA
CDR3: CASSQELSREAFF
DNA: TGCGCCAGCAGCCAAGAACTGAGTCGAGAAGCTTTCTTT

V: TRBV9
size: NA
J: TRBJ2-7
D: NA
CDR3: CASSVSSGGRDAYEQYF
DNA: TGTGCCAGCAGCGTATCCTCCGGCGGGCGAGACGCCTACGAGCAGTACTTC

V: TRBV7-2
size: NA
J: TRBJ2-1
D: TRBD2
CDR3: CASRPTSGRDNEQFF
DNA: TGTGCCAGCAGACCCACTAGCGGGAGAGACAATGAGCAGTTCTTC

V: TRBV5-8
size: few
J: TRBJ1-5
D: TRBD1
CDR3: CASSLGDRVNNQPQHF
DNA: TGTGCCAGCAGCTTGGGGGACAGGGTTAATAATCAGCCCCAGCATTTT

V: TRBV7-9
size: NA
J: TRBJ2-7
D: NA
CDR3: CASSLDVRRGYF
DNA: TGTGCCAGCAGCCTGGACGTACGGAGAGGCTACTTC

V: TRBV5-1
size: NA
J: TRBJ1-1
D: NA
CDR3: CASTSGGLMNTEAFF
DNA: TGCGCCAGCACCTCGGGGGGCCTAATGAACACTGAAGCTTTCTTT